The sequence of this TCR beta chain was determined in a study of neurological immune-mediated disorders. Germline V gene data show CDR1 as DFQATT and CDR2 as SNEGSKA (reference sequence). V lost 2 bases, J lost 2 bases, and 8 bases lay in between. This CDR3 comprises 13 residues. The unsorted libraries originated from 2 million PBMCs that had been stored at -80 C. Study-wide findings and caveats: The study found the most TCR clonal expansion in HTLV-1-associated myelopathy and the least in multiple sclerosis, below healthy controls.

The cDNA was synthesized by 5'RACE incorporating 10-nucleotide random UMIs. The output of every sequencing run, over 180 million TCR-beta sequences, came from 15-18 subjects. TCRdb reprocessed the 5' RACE reads via MiXCR and lists one record per CDR3 protein. The data show 30,000 to 45,000 distinct CDR3 sequences, with around 10% seen just once and approximately 7% held by the top ten. This clonotype was detected many times. As yet, its antigen is unknown. Input material: PBMCs. The TCR comes from a woman in her 30s with HTLV-1-associated myelopathy (HAM/TSP). The chain couples TRBV20-1 to TRBJ2-3; D is ambiguous. The CDR3 sequence: CSARPQITDTQYF. Here the CDR3 DNA reads TGCAGTGCTAGACCTCAGATCACAGATACGCAGTATTTT.